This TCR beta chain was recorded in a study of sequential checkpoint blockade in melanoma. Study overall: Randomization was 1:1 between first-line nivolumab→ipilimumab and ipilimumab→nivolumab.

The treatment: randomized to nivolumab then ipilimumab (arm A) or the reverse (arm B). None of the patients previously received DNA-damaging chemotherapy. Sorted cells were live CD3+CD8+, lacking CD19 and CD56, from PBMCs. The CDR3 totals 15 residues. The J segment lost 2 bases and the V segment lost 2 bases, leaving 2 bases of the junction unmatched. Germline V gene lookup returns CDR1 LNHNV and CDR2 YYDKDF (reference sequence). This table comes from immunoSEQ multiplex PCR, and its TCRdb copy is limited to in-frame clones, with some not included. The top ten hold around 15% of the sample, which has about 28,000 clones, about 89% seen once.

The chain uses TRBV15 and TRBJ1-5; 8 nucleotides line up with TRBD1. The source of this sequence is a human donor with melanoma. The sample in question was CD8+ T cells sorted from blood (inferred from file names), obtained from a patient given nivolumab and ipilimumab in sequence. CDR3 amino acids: CATSRPDRGNQPQHF. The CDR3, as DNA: TGTGCCACCAGCAGACCGGACAGGGGCAATCAGCCCCAGCATTTT.